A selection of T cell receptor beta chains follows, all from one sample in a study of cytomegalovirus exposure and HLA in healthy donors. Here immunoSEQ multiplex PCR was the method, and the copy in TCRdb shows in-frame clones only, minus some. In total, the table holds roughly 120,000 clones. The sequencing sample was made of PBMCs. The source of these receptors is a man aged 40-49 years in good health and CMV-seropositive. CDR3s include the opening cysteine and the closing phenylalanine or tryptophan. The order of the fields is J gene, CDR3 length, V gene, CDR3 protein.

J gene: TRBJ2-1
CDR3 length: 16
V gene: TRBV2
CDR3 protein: CASSEALSGGYNEQFF

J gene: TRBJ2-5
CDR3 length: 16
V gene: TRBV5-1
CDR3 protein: CASSSGLLASEETQYF

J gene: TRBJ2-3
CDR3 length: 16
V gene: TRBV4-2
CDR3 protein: CASSQPSPRGTDTQYF

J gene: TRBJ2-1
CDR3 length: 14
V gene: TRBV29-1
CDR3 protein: CSVAQGTGNYEQFF

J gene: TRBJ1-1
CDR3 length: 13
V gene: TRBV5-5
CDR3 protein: CASNRYGDTEAFF

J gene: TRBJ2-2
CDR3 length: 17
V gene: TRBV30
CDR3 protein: CAWSVPPHRGGPGELFF

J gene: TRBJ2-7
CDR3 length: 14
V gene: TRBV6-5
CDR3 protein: CASSYSGTGPFKYF

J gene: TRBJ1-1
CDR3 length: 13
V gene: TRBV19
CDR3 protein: CASSIPGVTEAFF

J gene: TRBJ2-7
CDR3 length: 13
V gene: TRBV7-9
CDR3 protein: CASSLANGVEQYF

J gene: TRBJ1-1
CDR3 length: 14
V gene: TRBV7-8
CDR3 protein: CASSLGGMNTEAFF

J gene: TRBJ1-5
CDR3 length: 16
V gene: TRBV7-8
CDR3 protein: CASSPSFRGSNQPQHF

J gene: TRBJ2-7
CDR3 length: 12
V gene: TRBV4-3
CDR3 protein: CASSQEGSVQYF

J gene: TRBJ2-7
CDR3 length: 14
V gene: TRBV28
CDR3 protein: CASSLTGPRGEQYF

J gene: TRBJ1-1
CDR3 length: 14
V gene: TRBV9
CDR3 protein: CASSVAVGFTEAFF

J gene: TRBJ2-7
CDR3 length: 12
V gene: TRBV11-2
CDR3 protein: CASSLSNNEQYF

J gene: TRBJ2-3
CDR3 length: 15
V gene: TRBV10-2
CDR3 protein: CASTPTSGSPDTQYF

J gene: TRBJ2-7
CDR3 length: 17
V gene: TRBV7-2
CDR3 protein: CASSLASIAGGSYEQYF

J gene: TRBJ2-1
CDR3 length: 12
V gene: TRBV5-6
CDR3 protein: CASSLSYNEQFF

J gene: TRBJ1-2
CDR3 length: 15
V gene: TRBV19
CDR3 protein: CASSTRGGATKGYTF

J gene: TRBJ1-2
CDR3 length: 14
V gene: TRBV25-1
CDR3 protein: CASSLGQGNYGYTF

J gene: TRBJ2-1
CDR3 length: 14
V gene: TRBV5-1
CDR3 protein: CASSLVTGIGEQFF

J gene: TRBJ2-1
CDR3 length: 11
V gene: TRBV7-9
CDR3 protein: CASSHGGEQFF

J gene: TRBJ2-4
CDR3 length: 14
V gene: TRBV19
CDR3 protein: CATSTTGGKNIQYF

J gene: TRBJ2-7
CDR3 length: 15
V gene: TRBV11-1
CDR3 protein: CASSLGLADVYEQYF

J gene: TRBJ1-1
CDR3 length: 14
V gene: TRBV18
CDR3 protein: CASSPDIRNTEAFF

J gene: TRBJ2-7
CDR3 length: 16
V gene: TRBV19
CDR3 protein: CASSIGSAGGQSEQYF

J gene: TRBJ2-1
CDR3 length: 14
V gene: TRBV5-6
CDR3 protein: CASSLGRGPNEQFF

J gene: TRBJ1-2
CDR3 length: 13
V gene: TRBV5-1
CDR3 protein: CASSSGSRYGYTF

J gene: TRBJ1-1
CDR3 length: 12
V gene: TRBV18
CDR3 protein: CASSPDRGFAFF

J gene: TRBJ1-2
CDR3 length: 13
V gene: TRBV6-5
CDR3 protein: CASSYSANYGYTF

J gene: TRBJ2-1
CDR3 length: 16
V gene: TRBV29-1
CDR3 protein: CSVEGLTSGTYNEQFF

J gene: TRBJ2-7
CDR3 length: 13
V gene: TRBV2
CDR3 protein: CASSDREMDEQYF